This T cell receptor beta chain was obtained from a study of cytomegalovirus exposure and HLA in healthy donors. Overall study context: Early on, a data release was issued that held some 91 million unique TCRs from HLA-typed donors. Findings and caveats of the study: Cytomegalovirus association was listed for 164 TCR beta chains.

13 Jbeta primers and 60 Vbeta primers were used for the PCR. The protocol was immunoSEQ multiplex PCR, while the TCRdb copy is restricted to in-frame clones and leaves out a portion. The data hold over 130,000 clones, with around 86% observed a single time. Germline V CDR1 and CDR2: MNHNS, SASEGT. Trimming at V came to 9 bases and at J to 7 bases, leaving 8 bases not matched to a gene. The CDR3 is 13 amino acids. As regards this clone: Its antigen is not known.

Sequenced: PBMCs. The receptor's source is a female donor in good health and CMV-seronegative. The chain combines TRBV6-1 with TRBJ1-1, with 10 bases fitting TRBD1. The CDR3 region is CASHTDRGREAFF. DNA of the CDR3: TGTGCCAGTCATACCGACAGGGGGCGTGAAGCTTTCTTT.